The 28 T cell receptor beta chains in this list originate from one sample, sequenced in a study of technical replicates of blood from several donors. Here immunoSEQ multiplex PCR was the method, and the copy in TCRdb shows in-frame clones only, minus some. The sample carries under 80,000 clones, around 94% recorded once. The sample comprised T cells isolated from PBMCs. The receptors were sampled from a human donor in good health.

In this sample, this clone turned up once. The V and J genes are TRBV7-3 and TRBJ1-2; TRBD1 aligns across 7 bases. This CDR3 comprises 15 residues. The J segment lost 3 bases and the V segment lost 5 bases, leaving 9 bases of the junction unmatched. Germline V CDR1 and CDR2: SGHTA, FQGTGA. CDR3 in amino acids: CASSPGQAAYYGYTF. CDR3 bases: TGTGCCAGCAGCCCCGGACAGGCGGCCTACTATGGCTACACCTTC.

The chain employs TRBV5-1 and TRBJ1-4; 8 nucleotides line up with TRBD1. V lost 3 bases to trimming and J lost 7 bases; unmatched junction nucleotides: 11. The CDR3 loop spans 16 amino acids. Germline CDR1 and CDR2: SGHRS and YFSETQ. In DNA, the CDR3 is TGCGCCAGCAGCTCGGGAGTGACAGGGGAGGGTGAAAAACTGTTTTTT. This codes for CASSSGVTGEGEKLFF.

The CDR3 protein is CASSYGGEQYF. CDR3 DNA: TGTGCCAGCAGTTATGGGGGGGAGCAGTACTTC. The gene calls are TRBV6-6 and TRBJ2-7, with D possibly being TRBD2 (6 bases). The germline V gene has CDR1 MNHNY and CDR2 SVGAGI (reference sequence). The V end lost 3 bases, the J end lost 7 bases, and 7 bases lay between the germline ends. The CDR3 contains 11 residues.

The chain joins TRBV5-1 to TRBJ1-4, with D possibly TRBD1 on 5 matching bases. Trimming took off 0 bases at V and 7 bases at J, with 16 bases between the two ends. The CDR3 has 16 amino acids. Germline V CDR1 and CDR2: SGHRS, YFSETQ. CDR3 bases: TGCGCCAGCAGCTTGGTTAGAGGCGGGGGTGGTGAAAAACTGTTTTTT. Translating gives CASSLVRGGGGEKLFF.

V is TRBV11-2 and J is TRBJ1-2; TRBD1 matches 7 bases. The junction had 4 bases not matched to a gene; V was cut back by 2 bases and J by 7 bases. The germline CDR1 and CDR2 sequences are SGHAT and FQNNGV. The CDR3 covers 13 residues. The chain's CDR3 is CASSLRPGGGYTF. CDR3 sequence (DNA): TGTGCCAGCAGCTTAAGGCCAGGGGGTGGCTACACCTTC. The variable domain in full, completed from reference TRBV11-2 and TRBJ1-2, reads EAGVAQSPRYKIIEKRQSVAFWCNPISGHATLYWYQQILGQGPKLLIQFQNNGVVDDSQLPKDRFSAERLKGVDSTLKIQPAKLEDSAVYLCASSLRPGGGYTFGSGTRLTVV.

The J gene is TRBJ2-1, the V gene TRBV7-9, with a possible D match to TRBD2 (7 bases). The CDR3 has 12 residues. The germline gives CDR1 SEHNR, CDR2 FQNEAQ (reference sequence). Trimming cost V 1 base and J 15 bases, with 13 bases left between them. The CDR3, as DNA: TGTGCCAGCAGCTTAGAGACGGGGGGCCGGTTCTTC. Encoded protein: CASSLETGGRFF. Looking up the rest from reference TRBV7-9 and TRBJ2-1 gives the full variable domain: DTGVSQNPRHKITKRGQNVTFRCDPISEHNRLYWYRQTLGQGPEFLTYFQNEAQLEKSRLLSDRFSAERPKGSFSTLEIQRTEQGDSAMYLCASSLETGGRFFGPGTRLTVL.

The CDR3 bases are TGCGCCAGCAGCTTGGACAGCCCTAATGAAAAACTGTTTTTT. Translated: CASSLDSPNEKLFF. The chain uses TRBV5-1 and TRBJ1-4; D is undetermined. V was pared by 0 bases and J by 3 bases, with 6 bases between. CDR1 is SGHRS, CDR2 YFSETQ, per germline. This CDR3 region has 14 residues.

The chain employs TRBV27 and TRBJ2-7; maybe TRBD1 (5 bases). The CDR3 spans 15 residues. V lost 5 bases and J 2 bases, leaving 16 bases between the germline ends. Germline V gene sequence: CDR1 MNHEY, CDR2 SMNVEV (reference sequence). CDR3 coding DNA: TGTGCCAGCAGTAATCAGGGCGCAAGGGCCTACGAGCAGTACTTC. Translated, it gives CASSNQGARAYEQYF.

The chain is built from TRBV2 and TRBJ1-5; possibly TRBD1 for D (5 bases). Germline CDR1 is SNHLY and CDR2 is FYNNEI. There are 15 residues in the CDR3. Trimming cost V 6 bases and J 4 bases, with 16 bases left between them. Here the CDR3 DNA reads TGTGCCAGCAGGGGGAAGTCAGGGATTAATCAGCCCCAGCATTTT. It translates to CASRGKSGINQPQHF.

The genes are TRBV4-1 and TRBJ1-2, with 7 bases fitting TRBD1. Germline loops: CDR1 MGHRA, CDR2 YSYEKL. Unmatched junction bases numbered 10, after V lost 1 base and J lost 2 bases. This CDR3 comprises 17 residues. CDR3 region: CASSQGGGVDGNYGYTF. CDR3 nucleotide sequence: TGCGCCAGCAGCCAAGGAGGGGGCGTAGATGGCAACTATGGCTACACCTTC.

The DNA for the CDR3 is TGTGCCAGCAGCTTAGCTAGGGAGGGAGGCACTGAAGCTTTCTTT. Translated: CASSLAREGGTEAFF. The chain links TRBV11-2 to TRBJ1-1; D remains unclear. Trimming left V 1 base short and J 4 bases short, with 13 bases between. Germline V gives CDR1 SGHAT, CDR2 FQNNGV. The CDR3 has 15 residues. Together with reference TRBV11-2 and TRBJ1-1, the CDR3 gives the full variable domain: EAGVAQSPRYKIIEKRQSVAFWCNPISGHATLYWYQQILGQGPKLLIQFQNNGVVDDSQLPKDRFSAERLKGVDSTLKIQPAKLEDSAVYLCASSLAREGGTEAFFGQGTRLTVV.

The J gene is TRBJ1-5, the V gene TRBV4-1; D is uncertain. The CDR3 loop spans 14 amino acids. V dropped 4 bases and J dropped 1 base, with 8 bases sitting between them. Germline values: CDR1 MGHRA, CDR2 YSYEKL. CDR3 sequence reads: CASSPGGSNQPQHF. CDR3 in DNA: TGCGCCAGCAGCCCGGGAGGGAGCAATCAGCCCCAGCATTTT.

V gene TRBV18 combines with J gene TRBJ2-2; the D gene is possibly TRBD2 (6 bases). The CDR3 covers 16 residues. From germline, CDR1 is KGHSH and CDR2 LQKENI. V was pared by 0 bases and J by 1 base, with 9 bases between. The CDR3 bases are TGTGCCAGCTCACCACCGCAAGCGGGGAACACCGGGGAGCTGTTTTTT. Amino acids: CASSPPQAGNTGELFF.

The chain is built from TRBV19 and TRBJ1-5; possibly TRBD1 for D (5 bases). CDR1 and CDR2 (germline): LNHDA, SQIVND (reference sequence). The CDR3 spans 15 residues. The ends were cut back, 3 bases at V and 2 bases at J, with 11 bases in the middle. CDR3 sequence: CASSMVGGGNQPQHF. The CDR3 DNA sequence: TGTGCCAGTAGTATGGTGGGGGGGGGCAATCAGCCCCAGCATTTT. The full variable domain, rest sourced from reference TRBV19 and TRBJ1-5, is DGGITQSPKYLFRKEGQNVTLSCEQNLNHDAMYWYRQDPGQGLRLIYYSQIVNDFQKGDIAEGYSVSREKKESFPLTVTSAQKNPTAFYLCASSMVGGGNQPQHFGDGTRLSIL.

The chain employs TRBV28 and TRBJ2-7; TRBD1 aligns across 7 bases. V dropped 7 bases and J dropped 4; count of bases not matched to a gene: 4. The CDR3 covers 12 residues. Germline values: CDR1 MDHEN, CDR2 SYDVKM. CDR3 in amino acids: CASKDREYEQYF. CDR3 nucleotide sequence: TGTGCCAGCAAAGACAGGGAATACGAGCAGTACTTC.

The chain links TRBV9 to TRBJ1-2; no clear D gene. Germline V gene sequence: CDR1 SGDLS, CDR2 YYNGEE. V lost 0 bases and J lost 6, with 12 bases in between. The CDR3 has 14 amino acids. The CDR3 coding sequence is TGTGCCAGCAGCGTAGGGGGAGGCGGGGATGGCTACACCTTC. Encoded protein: CASSVGGGGDGYTF.

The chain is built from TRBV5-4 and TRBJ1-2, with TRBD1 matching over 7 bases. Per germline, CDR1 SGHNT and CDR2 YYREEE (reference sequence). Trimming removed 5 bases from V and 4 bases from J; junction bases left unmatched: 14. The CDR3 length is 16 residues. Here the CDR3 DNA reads TGTGCCAGCAGTTCAGGACAGGTGAATTCGGGCTATGGCTACACCTTC. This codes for CASSSGQVNSGYGYTF.

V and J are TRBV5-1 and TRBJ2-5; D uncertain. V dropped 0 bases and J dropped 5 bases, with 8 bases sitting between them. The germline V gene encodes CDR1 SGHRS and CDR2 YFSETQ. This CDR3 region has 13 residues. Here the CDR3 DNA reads TGCGCCAGCAGCTTGGGGTCGCGGGAGACCCAGTACTTC. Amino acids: CASSLGSRETQYF.

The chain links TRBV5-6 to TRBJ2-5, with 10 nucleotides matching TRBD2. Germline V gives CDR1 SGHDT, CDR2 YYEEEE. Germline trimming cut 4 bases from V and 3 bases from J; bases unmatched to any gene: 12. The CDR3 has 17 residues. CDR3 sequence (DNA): TGTGCCAGCAGCCGGCGTGGACTAGCGGACTCCAAAGAGACCCAGTACTTC. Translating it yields CASSRRGLADSKETQYF.

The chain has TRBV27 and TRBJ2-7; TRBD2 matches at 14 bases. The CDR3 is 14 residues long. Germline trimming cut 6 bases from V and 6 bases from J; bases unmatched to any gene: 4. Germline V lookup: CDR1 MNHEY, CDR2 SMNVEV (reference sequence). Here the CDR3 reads CASRRTSGRSEQYF. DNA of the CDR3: TGTGCCAGCAGACGGACTAGCGGGAGGTCCGAGCAGTACTTC.

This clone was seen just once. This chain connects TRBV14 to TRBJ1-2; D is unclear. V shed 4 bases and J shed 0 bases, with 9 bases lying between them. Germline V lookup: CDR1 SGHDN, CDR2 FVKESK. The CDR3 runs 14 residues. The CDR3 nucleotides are TGTGCCAGCAGCCGTTATCTATCTAACTATGGCTACACCTTC. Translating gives CASSRYLSNYGYTF.

CDR3 region: CASSFNGLAGSPYEQYF. The CDR3 DNA follows: TGTGCCAGCAGTTTTAATGGTCTAGCGGGGAGCCCCTACGAGCAGTACTTC. The rearrangement links TRBV28 to TRBJ2-7; the match to TRBD2 covers 9 bases. The germline V gene has CDR1 MDHEN and CDR2 SYDVKM. Trimming cost V 3 bases and J 2 bases; bases outside gene matches: 11. CDR3 length: 17 amino acids.

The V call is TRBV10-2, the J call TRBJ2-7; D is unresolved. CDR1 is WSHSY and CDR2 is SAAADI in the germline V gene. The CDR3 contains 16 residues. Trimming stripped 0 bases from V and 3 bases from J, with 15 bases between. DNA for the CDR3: TGCGCCAGCAGTGAGTCGAAAAGCTCTCCCCACTACGAGCAGTACTTC. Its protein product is CASSESKSSPHYEQYF.

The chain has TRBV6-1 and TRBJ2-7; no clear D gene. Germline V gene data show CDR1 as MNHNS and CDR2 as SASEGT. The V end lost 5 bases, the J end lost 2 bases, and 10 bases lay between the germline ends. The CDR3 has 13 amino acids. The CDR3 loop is CASSSREPYEQYF. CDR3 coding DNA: TGTGCCAGCAGTTCAAGAGAACCCTACGAGCAGTACTTC.

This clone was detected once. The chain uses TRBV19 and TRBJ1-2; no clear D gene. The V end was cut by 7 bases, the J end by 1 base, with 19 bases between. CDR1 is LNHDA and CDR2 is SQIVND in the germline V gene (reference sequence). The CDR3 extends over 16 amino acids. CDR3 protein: CASTKYIGGVNYGYTF. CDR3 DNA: TGTGCCAGTACCAAGTATATCGGAGGCGTTAACTATGGCTACACCTTC.

The CDR3 region is CASSQDLRDSNQPQHF. Here the CDR3 DNA reads TGTGCCAGCAGCCAAGATTTACGGGATAGCAATCAGCCCCAGCATTTT. This rearrangement joins TRBV4-2 to TRBJ1-5; D remains ambiguous. The germline V gene encodes CDR1 LGHNA and CDR2 YNFKEQ. The V gene lost 0 bases and the J gene lost 0 bases, with 9 bases spanning the gap. CDR3 length equals 16 residues.

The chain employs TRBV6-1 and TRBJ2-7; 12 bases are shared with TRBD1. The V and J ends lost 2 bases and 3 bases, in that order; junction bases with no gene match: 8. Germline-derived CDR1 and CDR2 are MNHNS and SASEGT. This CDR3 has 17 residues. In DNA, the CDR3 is TGTGCCAGCAGTGAATATCCGGGACAGGGGGCCCTCTACGAGCAGTACTTC. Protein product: CASSEYPGQGALYEQYF.

The CDR3 DNA follows: TGTGCCAGCAGCGTGGGGGGTAGCGGGGTGAACACCGGGGAGCTGTTTTTT. Encoded protein: CASSVGGSGVNTGELFF. The chain recombines TRBV9 with TRBJ2-2, with TRBD2 matching 8 bases. J gave up 1 base and V 2 bases, and 7 bases lay outside the gene matches. This CDR3 spans 17 amino acids. Germline CDR1 reads SGDLS; CDR2 reads YYNGEE.